This T cell receptor (beta chain) was identified during a study of CD8 T cells in ankylosing spondylitis. Whole-study results and caveats: A subset of motif variants has previously been described in the synovial fluid and blood of reactive arthritis.

This clonotype was observed many times. The antigen is undetermined. The CDR3 runs 14 residues. The trim removed 4 bases at V and 2 bases at J, leaving 6 bases unmatched. Germline CDR1 reads SGHRS; CDR2 reads YFSETQ. A quantitative 5'-RACE method, one with molecular barcodes, was used to make TCR beta libraries. TCRdb redid the calling of the 5' RACE reads with MiXCR, one entry per CDR3 protein. This sample has roughly 130,000 distinct CDR3 sequences, with roughly 8.4% found just once. Sequenced sample: synovial fluid, either unsorted or a sorted T cell fraction (not recorded which). The receptor was derived from a male donor with ankylosing spondylitis. The V gene is TRBV5-1, the J gene TRBJ2-7; 7 bases match TRBD1. CDR3 residues: CASSRAGTAYEQYF. The CDR3 region has the DNA TGCGCCAGCAGCCGCGCCGGGACAGCCTACGAGCAGTACTTC. Full variable domain (outside the CDR3, taken from reference TRBV5-1 and TRBJ2-7): KAGVTQTPRYLIKTRGQQVTLSCSPISGHRSVSWYQQTPGQGLQFLFEYFSETQRNKGNFPGRFSGRQFSNSRSEMNVSTLELGDSALYLCASSRAGTAYEQYFGPGTRLTVT.